This T cell receptor (beta chain) was sequenced for a study of blood T cell repertoires in COVID-19. Study context: Samples taken during acute and convalescent COVID-19 were collected in the United States, Italy and Spain.

Assay used: immunoSEQ multiplex PCR; TCRdb lists only in-frame clones, some missing. The sample contains 15,000 to 20,000 clones, about 86% of which appear only once. With 4 bases clipped from V and 4 bases from J, the junction kept 11 bases outside the gene matches. This CDR3 is built from 16 residues. Germline CDR1 reads SGDLS; CDR2 reads YYNGEE. Specimen: peripheral blood. The chain is built from TRBV9 and TRBJ2-1; 7 bases are shared with TRBD2. This receptor was obtained from a human donor in a cohort sampled during active COVID-19. CDR3 residues: CASSPLGAGTYNEQFF. Here the CDR3 DNA reads TGTGCCAGCAGCCCCCTAGGAGCGGGGACTTACAATGAGCAGTTCTTC.